This T cell receptor (beta chain) was found in a study of CD8 T cells in Susac syndrome. Study results and limitations: The study recognized that its TCR sequencing and HLA analysis covered a relatively small number of individuals.

In blood CD8+ and CD4+ T cells, TCR beta underwent sequencing. Healthy donors were controls matched for age and sex. A remark on this clonotype: As yet, its antigen is unknown.

Random-hexamer reverse transcription was applied to roughly 0.5 to 1 ug RNA. Amplification of TCR beta CDR3 across 54 Vbeta and 13 Jbeta was performed with immunoSEQ multiplex PCR. TCRdb reprocessed the immunoSEQ multiplex PCR reads with MiXCR, giving one entry per CDR3 protein. The sample includes about 130,000 distinct CDR3 sequences, nearly 95% seen only once; the top ten take around 0.12%. This CDR3 region has 13 residues. V shed 6 bases and J shed 1 base, with 10 bases lying between them. This TCR was recovered from a human donor in good health. This rearrangement joins TRBV12-3 or TRBV12-4 to TRBJ2-7; TRBD1 is a possible D gene (6 bases). Sequenced material: CD4+ T cells from PBMCs. The CDR3 here is CASRLQGSYEQYF. CDR3 in DNA: TGTGCCAGCAGGTTACAGGGTTCCTACGAGCAGTACTTC.